This T cell receptor beta chain was observed in a study of Graves' ophthalmopathy and Graves' hyperthyroidism. Amplified TCR beta CDR3 regions were obtained using RNA transcripts as template. RT-PCR with HTBI primers came first, then second-round multiplex PCR. TCRdb re-analysed the multiplex PCR reads in MiXCR, keeping a single row per CDR3 protein. This sample carries some 410,000 distinct CDR3 sequences, around 21% of them seen once, and the ten largest clones take around 3.1%. Trimming cost V 0 bases and J 5 bases, with 8 bases left between them. The CDR3 spans 13 residues. CDR1 and CDR2 (germline): SGDLS, YYNGEE. Hyperthyroidism qualified as stable when ophthalmopathy did not develop within 18 months of follow-up. Included hyperthyroidism patients were aged 18 to 65 and newly diagnosed (under 2 months' duration). Clinicians diagnosed using symptoms, serum thyroxine, TRAb, thyroid ultrasound and orbital computed tomography.

This clonotype occurred many times. The sequence was obtained from a woman aged 18-29 years with stable Graves' hyperthyroidism. The sequenced sample consisted of peripheral blood. This chain connects TRBV9 to TRBJ2-5; D unresolved. CDR3 region: CASSVDVQETQYF. The CDR3 DNA sequence: TGTGCCAGCAGCGTAGATGTCCAGGAGACCCAGTACTTC.